This T cell receptor beta chain was sequenced in a study of OX40 agonist ivuxolimab in advanced cancers. Study-wide points: The CD4+ and CD8+ T cells in the blood had expanded clonally by week 6 at 0.1 to 3.0 mg/kg.

Clones were sequenced by immunoSEQ multiplex PCR, and TCRdb holds only the in-frame ones, with some missing. This table has about 82,000 clones, roughly nine tenths appearing once. Germline assignment: CDR1 SGHDN and CDR2 FVKESK. This CDR3 is 14 amino acids long. V dropped 2 bases and J dropped 2 bases, with 9 bases sitting between them. As for this clone: Its antigen is unknown.

This TCR was recovered from an adult with an advanced solid tumor such as melanoma, head and neck, liver or kidney cancer. The J gene is TRBJ1-1, the V gene TRBV14; D uncertain. The source material was CD4+ or CD8+ T cells sorted from blood, sampled in a trial of the OX40 agonist ivuxolimab. CDR3 protein: CASSQLRVNTEAFF. Here the CDR3 DNA reads TGTGCCAGCAGCCAACTCAGAGTTAACACTGAAGCTTTCTTT. The entire variable domain, with the rest obtained from reference TRBV14 and TRBJ1-1, is as follows: EAGVTQFPSHSVIEKGQTVTLRCDPISGHDNLYWYRRVMGKEIKFLLHFVKESKQDESGMPNNRFLAERTGGTYSTLKVQPAELEDSGVYFCASSQLRVNTEAFFGQGTRLTVV.